These T cell receptor beta chains were read from a single sample in a study of shared clonotypes between healthy human individuals. Method: immunoSEQ multiplex PCR; TCRdb's copy keeps in-frame clones and lacks some. Altogether 450,000 to 600,000 clones are present, 65% to 80% being singletons, with the ten largest covering more than 10%. Sample: PBMCs. Receptors originate from a woman in her 40s in good health. Some clones in this sample may be carry-over from other donors' samples. The CDR3 runs from the conserved cysteine through the conserved F or W. The D gene is left open where the match is weak. The size field is filled for only some rows; it gives once, few, many or a size class.

NA | few | TRBJ1-5 | TRBV19 | TGTGCCAGTAGCGACCGACCAAAAAGTGGGCAGCCCCAGCATTTT | CASSDRPKSGQPQHF
NA | NA | TRBJ1-5 | TRBV2 | TGTGCCAGCACCCTAAGGGCAGGGGTAGGTCAGCCCCAGCATTTT | CASTLRAGVGQPQHF
TRBD1 | NA | TRBJ1-2 | TRBV19 | TGTGCCAGTAGCCCCCGGGAAGGGACAGTCTTTTATGGCTACACCTTC | CASSPREGTVFYGYTF
NA | NA | TRBJ2-7 | TRBV7-2 | TGTGCCAGCAGCTCCCCGCTAGGACCCTACGAGCAGTACTTC | CASSSPLGPYEQYF
NA | NA | TRBJ1-1 | TRBV5-1 | TGCGCCAGCAGCTTCTCTGTCACCCCGAACACTGAAGCTTTCTTT | CASSFSVTPNTEAFF
NA | NA | TRBJ1-4 | TRBV19 | TGTGCCAGTAGTATTGGAACAGCTAATGAAAAACTGTTTTTT | CASSIGTANEKLFF
NA | NA | TRBJ1-5 | TRBV29-1 | TGCAGCGTTGGGGTGGGGGGCGGCAATCAGCCCCAGCATTTT | CSVGVGGGNQPQHF
NA | NA | TRBJ2-5 | TRBV6-1 | TGTGCCAGCCATCCTGGCGGGGAGGTGTCAGAGACCCAGTACTTC | CASHPGGEVSETQYF
NA | NA | TRBJ2-7 | TRBV11-2 | TGTGCCAGCAGCCCGGACAGCTTCTACGAGCAGTACTTC | CASSPDSFYEQYF
TRBD1 | NA | TRBJ1-6 | TRBV5-4 | TGTGCCAGCAGCTTAGGGACAGGGAATTCACCCCTCCACTTT | CASSLGTGNSPLHF
NA | NA | TRBJ2-2 | TRBV7-9 | TGTGCCAGCAGCTTATTGCGGGTAAACACCGGGGAGCTGTTTTTT | CASSLLRVNTGELFF
NA | NA | TRBJ2-5 | TRBV15 | TGTGCCACCAGCAGGGGAAGGCAGGCACTGGGAGAGACCCAGTACTTC | CATSRGRQALGETQYF
TRBD1 | NA | TRBJ1-4 | TRBV6-5 | TGTGCCAGCAGCAGACAGGGCCTGAGGGAACTGTTTTTT | CASSRQGLRELFF
NA | NA | TRBJ1-1 | TRBV5-1 | TGCGCCAGCAGCCCCAGGGCTCGGAGCACTGAAGCTTTCTTT | CASSPRARSTEAFF
NA | once | TRBJ2-1 | TRBV7-2 | TGTGCCAGCAGCTTAGAGGTGAGTCCAAGGCCCCTGGAGTTCTTC | CASSLEVSPRPLEFF
NA | NA | TRBJ2-3 | TRBV28 | TGTGCCAGCCAAGGAGTGGCAGGAGCAGATACGCAGTATTTT | CASQGVAGADTQYF
TRBD1 | NA | TRBJ2-7 | TRBV14 | TGTGCCAGCAGCCAAGGGGACAGGGGAACGGGCGAGCAGTACTTC | CASSQGDRGTGEQYF
TRBD2 | NA | TRBJ2-1 | TRBV6-5 | TGTGCCAGCAGACCTAGCGGGAGACACAATGAGCAGTTCTTC | CASRPSGRHNEQFF
NA | NA | TRBJ2-3 | TRBV9 | TGTGCCAGCAGCGTGGGCAGTACAGATACGCAGTATTTT | CASSVGSTDTQYF
TRBD2 | NA | TRBJ2-5 | TRBV5-1 | TGCGCCAGCAGCTTGGCCGGGACTAGCGGGATTGGGGAGTACTTC | CASSLAGTSGIGEYF
NA | NA | TRBJ2-2 | TRBV4-2 | TGTGCCAGCAGCCTAATAGCCGGGAACGGGGAGCTGTTTTTT | CASSLIAGNGELFF
NA | NA | TRBJ1-1 | TRBV15 | TGTGCCACCAGCGGGTACAGCATGAACACTGAAGCTTTCTTT | CATSGYSMNTEAFF
NA | NA | TRBJ1-3 | TRBV7-2 | TGTGCCAGCAGAAGTCCAGCCTCTGGAAACACCATATATTTT | CASRSPASGNTIYF
NA | NA | TRBJ2-3 | TRBV7-3 | TGTGCCAGCAGCTTCGGGGGACGCACAGATACGCAGTATTTT | CASSFGGRTDTQYF
NA | many | TRBJ1-3 | TRBV18 | TGTGCCAGCTCACCACTAGACAGCAGAAACACCATATATTTT | CASSPLDSRNTIYF
TRBD1 | NA | TRBJ1-4 | TRBV6-5 | TGTGCCAGCAGCCTCGACAGGGGGCCTGATGAAAAACTGTTTTTT | CASSLDRGPDEKLFF
NA | few | TRBJ2-1 | TRBV11-3 | TGTGCCAGCAGCCTATCCACAGGGAATGAGCAGTTCTTC | CASSLSTGNEQFF
NA | NA | TRBJ2-5 | TRBV19 | TGTGCCAGCGGGGTAGGGCAAGAGACCCAGTACTTC | CASGVGQETQYF
NA | NA | TRBJ2-3 | TRBV10-3 | TGTGCCATGGGACTTTTAGATACGCAGTATTTT | CAMGLLDTQYF
NA | many | TRBJ2-3 | TRBV6-4 | TGTGCCAGCAGTGACAAGGGGGGCACAGATACGCAGTATTTT | CASSDKGGTDTQYF
TRBD1 | NA | TRBJ1-4 | TRBV2 | TGTGCCAGCGGTCCGGGACAGGGGGCGTACGGTAATGAAAAACTGTTTTTT | CASGPGQGAYGNEKLFF
TRBD1 | NA | TRBJ2-7 | TRBV18 | TGTGCCAGCTCACCCGCCCTGGGACAGGCTATAACCTACGAGCAGTACTTC | CASSPALGQAITYEQYF
TRBD2 | NA | TRBJ2-1 | TRBV27 | TGTGCCAGCAGTCATACTCCGACTAGCGGGAGGGCTCATGAGCAGTTCTTC | CASSHTPTSGRAHEQFF
TRBD1 | once | TRBJ2-2 | TRBV7-3 | TGTGCCAGCAGTCTTATACCGGGACAGGCGAACACCGGGGAGCTGTTTTTT | CASSLIPGQANTGELFF
NA | NA | TRBJ2-6 | TRBV7-9 | TGTGCCAGCAGCTTCATAGAAGCCGGGGCCAACGTCCTGACTTTC | CASSFIEAGANVLTF
NA | NA | TRBJ2-3 | TRBV11-2 | TGTGCCAGCAGCGGGGGCCGGGGGGATACGCAGTATTTT | CASSGGRGDTQYF
TRBD2 | NA | TRBJ2-2 | TRBV28 | TGTGCCAGCAGTGCCTTTCCCGGGACTAGCGGGAAGGGGGAGCTGTTTTTT | CASSAFPGTSGKGELFF
NA | NA | TRBJ2-7 | TRBV13 | TGTGCCAGCAGCTTTCAGGCCCACTACGAGCAGTACTTC | CASSFQAHYEQYF
TRBD2 | many | TRBJ2-3 | TRBV5-5 | TGTGCCAGCAGCCAGGGGGTAGCGGGAGCTTGGACAGATACGCAGTATTTT | CASSQGVAGAWTDTQYF
NA | NA | TRBJ1-2 | TRBV29-1 | TGCAGCGTTGTGGGGTCGGGGGCAAATGGCTACACCTTC | CSVVGSGANGYTF
TRBD2 | few | TRBJ2-5 | TRBV10-2 | TGCGCCAGCAGTGCCGGACTAGGCAATCAAGAGACCCAGTACTTC | CASSAGLGNQETQYF
TRBD2 | once | TRBJ2-1 | TRBV19 | TGTGCCAGTAGTATAACTGCAGCGGGAGAATACAATGAGCAGTTCTTC | CASSITAAGEYNEQFF
NA | once | TRBJ2-3 | TRBV7-2 | TGTGCCAGCAGCTTAGAGTGGCTCGATACGCAGTATTTT | CASSLEWLDTQYF
TRBD1 | once | TRBJ1-4 | TRBV7-9 | TGTGCCAGCAGCTTAGGACAGGGTGGTGAAAAACTGTTTTTT | CASSLGQGGEKLFF
NA | many | TRBJ2-5 | TRBV7-9 | TGTGCCAGCAGCTTCTTTACCTACCAAGAGACCCAGTACTTC | CASSFFTYQETQYF
NA | few | TRBJ1-2 | TRBV5-6 | TGTGCCAGCAGCGGGACACCCTCCTATGGCTACACCTTC | CASSGTPSYGYTF
NA | NA | TRBJ2-1 | TRBV28 | TGTGCCAGCGGGGGCGTGGGCCGTTACAATGAGCAGTTCTTC | CASGGVGRYNEQFF
NA | NA | TRBJ1-2 | TRBV30 | TGTGCCTGGAGTCCTACCCGAGGTCGCTCTGGCTACACCTTC | CAWSPTRGRSGYTF
NA | NA | TRBJ2-2 | TRBV7-2 | TGTGCCAGCAGCCAAGGGCTGATGAACACCGGGGAGCTGTTTTTT | CASSQGLMNTGELFF
TRBD2 | NA | TRBJ2-7 | TRBV7-6 | TGTGCCAGCAGCTTAGGAGGGCGGGAGACTTCCTACGAGCAGTACTTC | CASSLGGRETSYEQYF
TRBD1 | NA | TRBJ1-5 | TRBV10-3 | TGTGCCATCAGTGAGGAGGGACAGAATAATCAGCCCCAGCATTTT | CAISEEGQNNQPQHF